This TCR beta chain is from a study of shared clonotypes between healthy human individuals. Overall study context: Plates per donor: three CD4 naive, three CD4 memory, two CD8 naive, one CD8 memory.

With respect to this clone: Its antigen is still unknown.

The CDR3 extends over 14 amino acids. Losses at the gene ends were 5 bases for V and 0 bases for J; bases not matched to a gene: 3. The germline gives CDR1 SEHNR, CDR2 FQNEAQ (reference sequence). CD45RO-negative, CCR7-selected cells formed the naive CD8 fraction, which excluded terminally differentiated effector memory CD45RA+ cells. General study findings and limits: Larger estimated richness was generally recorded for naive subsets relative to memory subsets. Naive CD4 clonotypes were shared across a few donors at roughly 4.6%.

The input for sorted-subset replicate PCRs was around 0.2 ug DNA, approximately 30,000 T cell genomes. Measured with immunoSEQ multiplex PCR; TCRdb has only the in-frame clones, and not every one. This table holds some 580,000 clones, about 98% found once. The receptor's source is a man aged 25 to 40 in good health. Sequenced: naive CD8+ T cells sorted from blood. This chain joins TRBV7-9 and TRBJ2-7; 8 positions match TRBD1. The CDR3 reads CASSPDRGSYEQYF. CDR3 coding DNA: TGTGCCAGCAGCCCTGACAGGGGCTCCTACGAGCAGTACTTC. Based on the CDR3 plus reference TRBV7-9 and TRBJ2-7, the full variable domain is DTGVSQNPRHKITKRGQNVTFRCDPISEHNRLYWYRQTLGQGPEFLTYFQNEAQLEKSRLLSDRFSAERPKGSFSTLEIQRTEQGDSAMYLCASSPDRGSYEQYFGPGTRLTVT.